These T cell receptor beta chains were read from a single sample in a study of T cells in Graves' hyperthyroidism and ophthalmopathy. Via MiXCR, TCRdb re-called the multiplex PCR reads, giving one row per CDR3 protein. The sample has roughly 240,000 distinct CDR3 sequences, around 24% seen once; the top ten hold around 32%. Sequenced material: blood. The receptors were sampled from a woman in her forties with Graves' ophthalmopathy. The CDR3 runs from the conserved cysteine through the conserved F or W. A D gene is named only where the DNA matches it firmly. Size is omitted from some rows. Given values are once, few, many or a class for expanded clones.

>many|TRBD1|TRBJ2-3|TRBV11-2
CASGQDFSTDTQYF
TGTGCCAGCGGACAGGACTTTAGCACAGATACGCAGTATTTT
>-|-|TRBJ2-5|TRBV6-2/TRBV6-3
CASMRGGGSLTGETQYF
TGTGCCAGCATGAGGGGTGGAGGGAGTCTTACGGGAGAGACCCAGTACTTC
>many|TRBD2|TRBJ2-2|TRBV6-1
CASSVLGLAGAYTGELFF
TGTGCCAGCAGTGTTTTGGGACTAGCGGGAGCGTATACCGGGGAGCTGTTTTTT
>many|-|TRBJ2-5|TRBV3-1
CASSRGRVLETQYF
TGTGCCAGCAGCCGAGGCAGGGTTTTGGAGACCCAGTACTTC
>-|-|TRBJ1-1|TRBV6-5
CASSYMVTDAGTEAFF
TGTGCCAGCAGTTACATGGTCACCGATGCGGGCACTGAAGCTTTCTTT
>-|TRBD1|TRBJ1-1|TRBV4-1
CASSQPDRPTEAFF
TGCGCCAGCAGCCAACCGGACAGGCCCACTGAAGCTTTCTTT
>-|-|TRBJ2-5|TRBV7-9
CASSLARESETQYF
TGTGCCAGCAGCTTAGCAAGGGAAAGCGAGACCCAGTACTTC
>many|TRBD1|TRBJ1-1|TRBV20-1
CSAPGQDNEAFF
TGCAGTGCACCCGGACAGGATAACGAAGCTTTCTTT
>-|-|TRBJ2-7|TRBV6-2/TRBV6-3
CATRQEGTLYEQYF
TGTGCCACCAGACAGGAGGGGACCCTCTACGAGCAGTACTTC
>many|-|TRBJ1-1|TRBV7-8
CASSLPGGMGTEAFF
TGTGCCAGCAGCTTACCTGGGGGTATGGGCACTGAAGCTTTCTTT
>many|-|TRBJ2-2|TRBV29-1
CSVVEGATGELFF
TGCAGCGTTGTGGAGGGGGCCACCGGGGAGCTGTTTTTT
>-|TRBD1|TRBJ2-7|TRBV27
CASRMAGGGEQYF
TGTGCCAGCAGAATGGCAGGGGGTGGCGAGCAGTACTTC
>many|-|TRBJ2-7|TRBV4-2
CASSQRTGSLYEQYF
TGTGCCAGCAGCCAACGTACGGGATCCCTCTACGAGCAGTACTTC
>many|TRBD1|TRBJ2-7|TRBV2
CASTPPGQGYEQYF
TGTGCCAGCACTCCTCCGGGACAGGGATACGAGCAGTACTTC
>many|-|TRBJ2-7|TRBV19
CASSMTPGTPRGEQYF
TGTGCCAGTAGTATGACACCCGGGACCCCCCGTGGCGAGCAGTACTTC
>many|-|TRBJ1-1|TRBV4-2
CASSQDQWTEDTEAFF
TGTGCCAGCAGCCAAGACCAATGGACAGAAGACACTGAAGCTTTCTTT
>many|TRBD2|TRBJ2-2|TRBV5-6
CASSSGLAGNTGELFF
TGTGCCAGCAGCTCGGGACTAGCGGGGAACACCGGGGAGCTGTTTTTT
>many|-|TRBJ1-5|TRBV7-2
CASSFSGGNQPQHF
TGTGCCAGCAGCTTTTCCGGGGGCAATCAGCCCCAGCATTTT
>-|TRBD1|TRBJ2-5|TRBV18
CASSSLRTGGETQYF
TGTGCCAGCTCATCCCTACGTACAGGGGGAGAGACCCAGTACTTC
>few|TRBD1|TRBJ2-7|TRBV28
CASSRTGGSTSYEQYF
TGTGCCAGCAGTCGGACAGGGGGCTCCACCTCCTACGAGCAGTACTTC
>many|TRBD2|TRBJ2-5|TRBV5-5
CASSRLGLAEQETQYF
TGTGCCAGCAGCCGTCTAGGGCTAGCGGAACAAGAGACCCAGTACTTC
>few|TRBD1|TRBJ2-2|TRBV28
CASITGAGELFF
TGTGCCAGCATTACAGGGGCCGGGGAGCTGTTTTTT
>many|TRBD1|TRBJ2-7|TRBV28
CASTLADRGSSYEQYF
TGTGCCAGCACCCTTGCCGACAGGGGAAGCTCCTACGAGCAGTACTTC
>few|TRBD1|TRBJ1-2|TRBV3-1
CASSGTAGNGYTF
TGTGCCAGCAGCGGGACAGCAGGCAATGGCTACACCTTC
>-|TRBD1|TRBJ2-7|TRBV6-1
CASSREGAGSYEQYF
TGTGCCAGCAGCCGTGAGGGGGCAGGCTCCTACGAGCAGTACTTC
>many|TRBD1|TRBJ1-2|TRBV27
CASSLQGDYGYTF
TGTGCCAGCAGTTTACAGGGGGATTATGGCTACACCTTC
>many|-|TRBJ1-6|TRBV6-5
CASKVASTEGALHF
TGTGCCAGCAAAGTCGCTTCCACGGAGGGGGCCCTCCACTTT
>many|-|TRBJ1-1|TRBV18
CASSPPRQFSNTEAFF
TGTGCCAGCTCACCACCGAGGCAGTTCTCGAACACTGAAGCTTTCTTT
>many|-|TRBJ2-2|TRBV12-3/TRBV12-4
CASVGPTGELFF
TGTGCCAGCGTTGGGCCTACCGGGGAGCTGTTTTTT
>many|-|TRBJ2-7|TRBV4-1
CASSPLQSGRPYEQYF
TGCGCCAGCAGCCCTCTTCAAAGTGGTCGCCCTTACGAGCAGTACTTC
>-|-|TRBJ1-1|TRBV12-3/TRBV12-4
CASSQGVMAEAFF
TGTGCCAGCAGTCAAGGGGTTATGGCTGAAGCTTTCTTT
>many|-|TRBJ1-1|TRBV20-1
CSASEGFTEAFF
TGCAGTGCTAGTGAGGGATTCACTGAAGCTTTCTTT
>-|-|TRBJ2-7|TRBV7-2
CASSLAGDQQYF
TGTGCCAGCAGCTTAGCAGGAGACCAGCAGTACTTC
>many|TRBD1|TRBJ1-2|TRBV7-8
CASGGTETNYGYTF
TGTGCGTCCGGGGGGACAGAGACTAACTATGGCTACACCTTC
>many|-|TRBJ2-7|TRBV19
CASSISSDPSYEQYF
TGTGCCAGTAGTATTTCCAGCGATCCCTCCTACGAGCAGTACTTC
>many|-|TRBJ1-2|TRBV29-1
CSPLSYGYTF
TGCAGCCCCCTTTCCTATGGCTACACCTTC
>many|-|TRBJ2-7|TRBV7-9
CASRLDSSYEQYF
TGTGCCAGCAGGCTAGACAGCTCCTACGAGCAGTACTTC
>-|TRBD1|TRBJ1-5|TRBV12-3/TRBV12-4
CASRTGLVQPQHF
TGTGCCAGCAGGACAGGGTTGGTTCAGCCCCAGCATTTT
>-|TRBD1|TRBJ1-1|TRBV6-2/TRBV6-3
CASSLGQGQGEAFF
TGTGCCAGCAGTCTAGGACAGGGCCAAGGTGAAGCTTTCTTT
>-|TRBD2|TRBJ2-7|TRBV28
CASSLGLAGRGEQYF
TGTGCCAGCAGTTTAGGGCTAGCGGGACGTGGGGAGCAGTACTTC
>many|-|TRBJ2-1|TRBV19
CASSIDFAGYNEQFF
TGTGCCAGTAGTATAGATTTCGCGGGGTACAATGAGCAGTTCTTC
>many|-|TRBJ2-2|TRBV7-9
CASSAGQAGTGELFF
TGTGCCAGCAGCGCGGGCCAGGCAGGGACCGGGGAGCTGTTTTTT
>many|TRBD2|TRBJ2-4|TRBV28
CASSPFPGTSGQGNIQYF
TGTGCCAGCAGCCCGTTCCCCGGGACTAGCGGCCAGGGGAACATTCAGTACTTC
>-|-|TRBJ1-3|TRBV15
CATSRTNGNTIYF
TGTGCCACCAGTCGGACAAACGGAAACACCATATATTTT
>many|-|TRBJ2-4|TRBV29-1
CSVEDNLALNIQYF
TGCAGCGTTGAAGATAATCTGGCCCTAAACATTCAGTACTTC
>many|TRBD1|TRBJ2-7|TRBV5-1
CASSTGGTGGWEQYF
TGCGCCAGCAGCACGGGAGGGACAGGGGGCTGGGAGCAGTACTTC
>many|TRBD1|TRBJ1-5|TRBV24-1
CATSGAGTGVGQPQHF
TGTGCCACCAGTGGAGCCGGGACAGGGGTAGGGCAGCCCCAGCATTTT
>many|TRBD2|TRBJ2-3|TRBV29-1
CSAERGNTDTQYF
TGCAGCGCCGAGCGGGGTAACACAGATACGCAGTATTTT
>many|-|TRBJ1-2|TRBV27
CASSWGQVGYGYTF
TGTGCCAGCAGTTGGGGACAAGTGGGATATGGCTACACCTTC
>many|TRBD2|TRBJ2-2|TRBV6-4
CASSRPGLAGGNTGELFF
TGTGCCAGCAGTCGTCCGGGACTAGCGGGAGGGAACACCGGGGAGCTGTTTTTT
>-|TRBD2|TRBJ2-7|TRBV6-2/TRBV6-3
CASKPLGLAGGMAYEQYF
TGTGCCAGCAAACCCCTGGGACTAGCGGGAGGTATGGCCTACGAGCAGTACTTC
>-|TRBD1|TRBJ1-1|TRBV18
CASSRGGQGDTEAFF
TGTGCCAGCTCACGAGGAGGACAGGGGGACACTGAAGCTTTCTTT
>few|TRBD1|TRBJ1-2|TRBV5-1
CASSLNRGGNYGYTF
TGCGCCAGCAGCCTCAACAGGGGGGGGAACTATGGCTACACCTTC
>many|TRBD2|TRBJ2-7|TRBV2
CASSEQIAGDSEQYF
TGTGCCAGCAGTGAACAGATAGCGGGAGATTCCGAGCAGTACTTC
>few|TRBD1|TRBJ1-1|TRBV10-3
CAISGTGENTEAFF
TGTGCCATCAGCGGGACAGGGGAAAACACTGAAGCTTTCTTT
>many|TRBD2|TRBJ2-2|TRBV27
CASSLSIGGLAITGELFF
TGTGCCAGCAGTTTATCGATTGGGGGACTAGCGATAACCGGGGAGCTGTTTTTT
>many|TRBD1|TRBJ1-5|TRBV28
CAIPGQGTGQPQHF
TGTGCCATCCCGGGACAGGGAACAGGTCAGCCCCAGCATTTT
>many|-|TRBJ2-7|TRBV6-1
CASTGDLEQYF
TGTGCCAGCACGGGGGACCTCGAGCAGTACTTC
>many|TRBD1|TRBJ2-2|TRBV5-1
CASSLAWTGRIGELFF
TGCGCCAGCAGCTTGGCCTGGACAGGGCGGATCGGGGAGCTGTTTTTT
>many|TRBD2|TRBJ2-7|TRBV20-1
CSARGPLAGAPEQYF
TGCAGTGCTAGAGGACCCCTAGCGGGAGCACCCGAGCAGTACTTC